This note documents a single TCR beta chain sequence. V trimming: 3 bases; J trimming: 5 bases; junction bases outside the gene matches: 4. The CDR3 has 12 amino acids. Germline assignment: CDR1 SQVTM and CDR2 ANQGSEA. This specimen comes from a study of blood T cell repertoires in COVID-19. Study in general: Specimens from acute and convalescent COVID-19 originated in the United States, Italy and Spain. PBMCs, B-cell-depleted T cells, or T cells provided the cDNA or gDNA that made up the material.

Profiled with immunoSEQ multiplex PCR; TCRdb holds only in-frame clones, not every one. The sample comprises about 160,000 clones, roughly 93% of which are singletons, and about 4.5% rests with the top ten. The receptor comes from a woman in her fifties or sixties with acute or convalescent COVID-19. The rearrangement uses TRBV29-1 and TRBJ2-7; 7 positions match TRBD1. The specimen was peripheral blood. CDR3 bases: TGCAGCGTTGAGAGAGGGGGCGACGAGCAGTACTTC. This gives the protein CSVERGGDEQYF.